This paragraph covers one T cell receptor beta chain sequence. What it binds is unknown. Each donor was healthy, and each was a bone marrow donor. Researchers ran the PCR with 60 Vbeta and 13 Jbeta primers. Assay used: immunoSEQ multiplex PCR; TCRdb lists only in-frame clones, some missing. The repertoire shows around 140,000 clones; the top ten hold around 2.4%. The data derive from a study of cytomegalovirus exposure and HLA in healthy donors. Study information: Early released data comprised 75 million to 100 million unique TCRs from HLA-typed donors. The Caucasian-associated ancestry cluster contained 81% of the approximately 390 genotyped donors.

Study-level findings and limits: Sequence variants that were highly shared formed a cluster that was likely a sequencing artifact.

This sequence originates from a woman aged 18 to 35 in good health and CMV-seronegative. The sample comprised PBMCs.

As DNA, the CDR3 is TGTGCCAGCAGACCCCGCCCGGGCGGGGGAGGGGCTGAAGCTTTCTTT. The encoded protein is CASRPRPGGGGAEAFF. This chain joins TRBV5-4 and TRBJ1-1, with TRBD1 as a possible D gene (5 bases). Germline V lookup: CDR1 SGHNT, CDR2 YYREEE (reference sequence). Trimming cost V 5 bases and J 6 bases, with 23 bases left between them. The length of the CDR3 is 16 residues. Full variable domain (missing parts from reference TRBV5-4 and TRBJ1-1): ETGVTQSPTHLIKTRGQQVTLRCSSQSGHNTVSWYQQALGQGPQFIFQYYREEENGRGNFPPRFSGLQFPNYSSELNVNALELDDSALYLCASRPRPGGGGAEAFFGQGTRLTVV.